A selection of T cell receptor beta chains follows, all from one sample in a study of T cell responses to AZD1222 COVID-19 vaccine. This table comes from immunoSEQ multiplex PCR, and its TCRdb copy is limited to in-frame clones, with some not included. Among roughly 60,000 clones listed, 60% to 85% were seen once. This material consisted of peripheral blood, taken 28 days after the second AZD1222 dose. The receptor set was obtained from an adult who received the AZD1222 COVID-19 vaccine. CDR3s include the opening cysteine and the closing phenylalanine or tryptophan. Fields, in order: D gene, clone size, J gene, V gene, CDR3 protein, CDR3 DNA. D genes are given only for firm matches. Rows give clone size only sometimes, using once, few, many, or a class for an expanded clone.

d_call: -; clone_size: -; j_call: TRBJ2-6; v_call: TRBV28; cdr3_aa: CASPDRGGSGANVLTF; cdr3_nt: TGTGCCAGCCCGGACCGGGGCGGCTCTGGGGCCAACGTCCTGACTTTC
d_call: -; clone_size: once; j_call: TRBJ1-4; v_call: TRBV28; cdr3_aa: CASRGPAEKLFF; cdr3_nt: TGTGCCAGCAGGGGACCCGCTGAAAAACTGTTTTTT
d_call: -; clone_size: -; j_call: TRBJ2-6; v_call: TRBV5-1; cdr3_aa: CASSSRAGANVLTF; cdr3_nt: TGCGCCAGCAGCTCGAGAGCTGGGGCCAACGTCCTGACTTTC
d_call: TRBD1; clone_size: few; j_call: TRBJ1-1; v_call: TRBV7-6; cdr3_aa: CASSLWTGMNTEAFF; cdr3_nt: TGTGCCAGCAGCTTGTGGACAGGGATGAACACTGAAGCTTTCTTT
d_call: -; clone_size: -; j_call: TRBJ1-1; v_call: TRBV25-1; cdr3_aa: CASSQRATDTEAFF; cdr3_nt: TGTGCCAGCAGTCAAAGGGCGACGGACACTGAAGCTTTCTTT
d_call: TRBD1; clone_size: few; j_call: TRBJ1-6; v_call: TRBV28; cdr3_aa: CASSPGTGNNSPLHF; cdr3_nt: TGTGCCAGCAGCCCCGGGACAGGGAATAATTCACCCCTCCACTTT
d_call: TRBD1; clone_size: -; j_call: TRBJ1-4; v_call: TRBV30; cdr3_aa: CAWRDRGREKLFF; cdr3_nt: TGTGCCTGGAGGGACAGGGGGCGGGAAAAACTGTTTTTT
d_call: -; clone_size: -; j_call: TRBJ1-5; v_call: TRBV2; cdr3_aa: CASTTGSSNQPQHF; cdr3_nt: TGTGCCAGCACCACCGGGAGTAGCAATCAGCCCCAGCATTTT
d_call: TRBD1; clone_size: -; j_call: TRBJ1-1; v_call: TRBV19; cdr3_aa: CASRADRLTEAFF; cdr3_nt: TGTGCCAGTAGGGCGGACAGGCTGACTGAAGCTTTCTTT
d_call: TRBD1; clone_size: -; j_call: TRBJ1-2; v_call: TRBV7-9; cdr3_aa: CASTKTGINYGYTF; cdr3_nt: TGTGCCAGCACCAAGACAGGGATTAACTATGGCTACACCTTC
d_call: TRBD1; clone_size: -; j_call: TRBJ2-1; v_call: TRBV5-4; cdr3_aa: CASGTGGFVDNEQFF; cdr3_nt: TGTGCCAGTGGGACAGGGGGCTTCGTGGACAATGAGCAGTTCTTC
d_call: TRBD1; clone_size: -; j_call: TRBJ1-1; v_call: TRBV19; cdr3_aa: CASSGTGGRGLAFF; cdr3_nt: TGTGCCAGTTCCGGGACAGGGGGACGGGGGTTAGCTTTCTTT
d_call: -; clone_size: -; j_call: TRBJ2-2; v_call: TRBV18; cdr3_aa: CASSPTATGELFF; cdr3_nt: TGTGCCAGCTCACCAACAGCAACCGGGGAGCTGTTTTTT
d_call: -; clone_size: -; j_call: TRBJ2-3; v_call: TRBV30; cdr3_aa: CAWSVPRETKGISTDTQYF; cdr3_nt: TGTGCCTGGAGTGTACCGAGGGAAACCAAGGGGATTAGCACAGATACGCAGTATTTT